Each of the 13 T cell receptor beta chains below was sequenced from the same sample in a study of neurological immune-mediated disorders. TCRdb reprocessed the 5' RACE reads with MiXCR, giving one entry per CDR3 protein. The table lists 20,000 or so distinct CDR3 sequences, 15% of them singletons. Sequencing was carried out using PBMCs. Receptor source: a female donor with HTLV-1-associated myelopathy (HAM/TSP).

The chain has TRBV20-1 and TRBJ2-5, with 12 bases aligning to TRBD2. Germline V lookup: CDR1 DFQATT, CDR2 SNEGSKA (reference sequence). The V gene end was trimmed by 4 bases and the J gene end by 5 bases; junction bases not matched to a gene: 5. This CDR3 has 14 residues. The CDR3 sequence: CSATSGGALETQYF. The CDR3 DNA follows: TGCAGTGCTACTAGCGGGGGGGCTCTTGAGACCCAGTACTTC.

This clonotype was observed at least ten times. The chain employs TRBV7-9 and TRBJ1-2, with 9 positions matching TRBD1. Germline trimming cut 6 bases from V and 8 bases from J; bases unmatched to any gene: 7. From germline, CDR1 is SEHNR and CDR2 FQNEAQ (reference sequence). The CDR3 sequence is 13 residues long. The CDR3 loop is CASSQDRGGGYTF. The CDR3 nucleotides read TGTGCCAGCAGTCAGGACAGGGGAGGGGGCTACACCTTC.

Ten or more counts support this clonotype. The chain uses TRBV5-8 and TRBJ1-5, with 7 bases that match TRBD1. This CDR3 is 15 amino acids long. Germline V gene data show CDR1 as SGHTS and CDR2 as YDEGEE. The junction had 12 bases not matched to a gene; V was cut back by 6 bases and J by 6 bases. This CDR3 is CASNRGGGSGQPQHF. CDR3 coding DNA: TGTGCCAGCAACAGGGGAGGGGGTTCAGGTCAGCCCCAGCATTTT.

The table lists this clonotype with many counts. CDR3 loop: CASSSQPGTEAFF. CDR3 in DNA: TGTGCCAGCAGTTCACAACCGGGAACTGAAGCTTTCTTT. This sequence joins TRBV27 and TRBJ1-1; D not certain. V gave up 4 bases and J gave up 5 bases, with 11 bases separating them. This CDR3 comprises 13 residues. Germline assignment: CDR1 MNHEY and CDR2 SMNVEV (reference sequence).

The CDR3, as DNA: TGTGCCAGCAGCAAAGGGGGACAGGCTTCTAATGAAAAACTGTTTTTT. Protein product: CASSKGGQASNEKLFF. The chain combines TRBV4-2 with TRBJ1-4, with 8 bases aligning to TRBD1. Per germline, CDR1 LGHNA and CDR2 YNFKEQ. The CDR3 contains 16 residues. The ends lost 5 bases at V and 3 bases at J; junction bases unmatched: 8.

This CDR3 is CASSSTNNEQFF. DNA of the CDR3: TGTGCCAGCAGCTCGACGAACAATGAGCAGTTCTTC. V is TRBV13 and J is TRBJ2-1, with D unresolved. The V gene's germline CDR1 is PRHDT and CDR2 FYEKMQ (reference sequence). CDR3 size: 12 residues. V was pared by 4 bases and J by 5 bases, with 6 bases between.

This clonotype has at least ten counts. This chain uses TRBV2 with TRBJ1-2, with D uncertain. CDR3 length: 13 amino acids. Germline V CDR1 and CDR2: SNHLY, FYNNEI. V lost 7 bases, J lost 0 bases, and 9 bases lay in between. CDR3: CASTSDPNYGYTF. The CDR3 DNA reads as TGTGCCAGCACTAGTGACCCTAACTATGGCTACACCTTC. Together with reference TRBV2 and TRBJ1-2, the CDR3 gives the full variable domain: EPEVTQTPSHQVTQMGQEVILRCVPISNHLYFYWYRQILGQKVEFLVSFYNNEISEKSEIFDDQFSVERPDGSNFTLKIRSTKLEDSAMYFCASTSDPNYGYTFGSGTRLTVV.

Ten or more counts support this clonotype. V gene TRBV28 combines with J gene TRBJ2-1; D tentatively reads TRBD1 or TRBD2 (5 bases each). Germline values: CDR1 MDHEN, CDR2 SYDVKM. Trimming shortened V by 8 bases and J by 1 base, and 6 bases separated the two germline ends. The CDR3 sequence is 12 residues long. CDR3 nucleotides: TGTGCCAGCGGGGGTTCCTACAATGAGCAGTTCTTC. Translated, it gives CASGGSYNEQFF.

In its sample, this clonotype was seen many times. V is TRBV20-1 and J is TRBJ2-3, with D perhaps TRBD2 (6 bases). The CDR3 runs to 17 residues. Trimming left V 3 bases short and J 0 bases short, with 19 bases between. Germline-derived CDR1 and CDR2 are DFQATT and SNEGSKA (reference sequence). The CDR3 DNA reads as TGCAGTGCTAGTATGGCACTAATTGGGACTAGCACAGATACGCAGTATTTT. Residues: CSASMALIGTSTDTQYF.

This clonotype appeared many times. This rearrangement joins TRBV5-1 to TRBJ1-6; weak D call: TRBD1 (5 bases). V was shortened by 0 bases and J by 7 bases, with 11 bases between the two germline ends. The CDR3 contains 15 residues. Germline V gene data show CDR1 as SGHRS and CDR2 as YFSETQ. DNA for the CDR3: TGCGCCAGCAGCTTGGAGCAGGGCTCGAATTCACCCCTCCACTTT. The encoded protein is CASSLEQGSNSPLHF.

Of note for this clonotype: A read error may account for a junction end that differs from germline. The chain has TRBV7-9 and TRBJ2-5, with 8 bases matching TRBD2. The CDR3 sequence is 13 residues long. Germline V gene lookup returns CDR1 SEHNR and CDR2 FQNEAQ (reference sequence). The CDR3 is CASSIAGSETQYF. DNA for the CDR3: TGTGCCAGCAGCATAGCGGGGAGCGAGACCCAGTACTTC. Full variable domain (remainder filled in from reference TRBV7-9 and TRBJ2-5): DTGVSQNPRHKITKRGQNVTFRCDPISEHNRLYWYRQTLGQGPEFLTYFQNEAQLEKSRLLSDRFSAERPKGSFSTLEIQRTEQGDSAMYLCASSIAGSETQYFGPGTRLLVL.

This clonotype is labeled medium-sized. The chain combines TRBV10-2 with TRBJ2-3, with 9 bases matching TRBD2. The J segment lost 5 bases and the V segment lost 8 bases, leaving 8 bases of the junction unmatched. Germline V gives CDR1 WSHSY, CDR2 SAAADI. CDR3 length: 14 residues. The CDR3 nucleotides read TGCGCCAGCCAATTAGCGGGGGCCGGAGATACGCAGTATTTT. This codes for CASQLAGAGDTQYF.

This clonotype showed up many times. The V and J genes are TRBV12-3 or TRBV12-4 and TRBJ1-1; weak D call: TRBD1 (6 bases). Trimming removed 9 bases at V and 5 bases at J, with 10 bases between. This CDR3 is built from 11 residues. CDR3 region: CASTGRTEAFF. In DNA, the CDR3 is TGTGCCAGTACAGGGAGGACTGAAGCTTTCTTT.